Listed below are T cell receptor beta chains from one sample, sequenced in a study of PD-L1 blockade in urothelial cancer. Here immunoSEQ multiplex PCR was the method, and the copy in TCRdb shows in-frame clones only, minus some. The sample has 90,000 to 130,000 clones; less than 95% are singletons. Specimen: PBMCs, collected around atezolizumab (anti-PD-L1) treatment. Receptors originate from a man between 60 and 70 years old with urothelial cancer. The CDR3 runs from the conserved cysteine through the conserved F or W.

V	J	CDR3
TRBV19	TRBJ1-1	CASYPRGYTEAFF
TRBV28	TRBJ2-1	CASSLLDEQFF
TRBV11-2	TRBJ2-2	CASSPSSGRASGELFF
TRBV7-8	TRBJ2-2	CASSQGLAGVADTGELFF
TRBV30	TRBJ2-5	CAWSVAETQYF
TRBV19	TRBJ1-2	CASSTRHRGSNYGYTF
TRBV14	TRBJ1-2	CASSQSGVGGYTF
TRBV11-2	TRBJ2-2	CASSRGGSGGNTGELFF
TRBV4-3	TRBJ2-7	CASSHLTSSGEQYF
TRBV6-6	TRBJ1-2	CASSYSDREDGYTF
TRBV7-9	TRBJ2-3	CASSLPAGGTDTQYF
TRBV11-2	TRBJ1-1	CASSLDTWGQTYTEAFF
TRBV5-1	TRBJ2-5	CASSSGQLRSMGETQYF
TRBV28	TRBJ1-1	CASGLGQGNTEAFF
TRBV10-3	TRBJ1-2	CAIRRQGADYGYTF
TRBV5-4	TRBJ2-5	CASSTGLAGGPEETQYF
TRBV10-2	TRBJ2-3	CASSERGQGVTDTQYF
TRBV5-3	TRBJ2-5	CARSLSSGQDQETQYF
TRBV4-3	TRBJ2-7	CASSLNRDSYEQYF
TRBV30	TRBJ2-4	CAWSGRRSGNIQYF
TRBV5-4	TRBJ2-3	CASSIGLAGTEDTQYF
TRBV4-2	TRBJ2-1	CASSHTSGGSSYNEQFF
TRBV7-7	TRBJ1-4	CASSLDRGEKLFF
TRBV18	TRBJ1-5	CASSPTGGSLYQPQHF
TRBV5-1	TRBJ2-7	CASSPGQGHEQYF
TRBV6-5	TRBJ2-3	CASSYGGGTDTQYF
TRBV6-5	TRBJ2-7	CASSYSPGFGTYEQYF
TRBV30	TRBJ2-2	CAWSKGITGELFF
TRBV9	TRBJ2-1	CASSDPRREQFF
TRBV29-1	TRBJ2-1	CSAWTLTGTSGRLGNEQFF
TRBV7-2	TRBJ1-2	CASSLGRADYGYTF
TRBV7-2	TRBJ1-1	CASSEEFGNTEAFF
TRBV28	TRBJ2-5	CASSLAAGRETQYF
TRBV11-3	TRBJ1-1	CASSLDSRTRAFF
TRBV9	TRBJ1-2	CASSGRDRAVEGYTF
TRBV5-4	TRBJ2-7	CASSLLLAAGSYEQYF
TRBV5-4	TRBJ2-1	CASSLGRGRDNEQFF
TRBV5-1	TRBJ2-1	CASSLEDGRGIHNEQFF
TRBV4-2	TRBJ1-2	CASSQDLRVNYGYTF
TRBV6-1	TRBJ2-3	CASSEETSGWTDTQYF
TRBV21-1	TRBJ2-7	CASSKVGQGVPYEQYF
TRBV5-1	TRBJ1-4	CASSSSGDPNEKLFF
TRBV4-2	TRBJ2-5	CASSQDDRLSGTQYF
TRBV5-1	TRBJ2-1	CASSLARREETSGQFF
TRBV9	TRBJ2-1	CASSAIGGTRAEFF
TRBV5-4	TRBJ1-2	CASASFPGTEKVYGYTF
TRBV9	TRBJ2-2	CASSVAGGANTGELFF
TRBV28	TRBJ2-3	CASSLLRGSSTDTQYF
TRBV28	TRBJ2-7	CASSSPGTSGNNEQYF